Included here is one T cell receptor beta chain sequence, with context. Its antigen is currently unknown. These data are taken from a study of graft-versus-host responses after intestinal transplantation. In the study overall: Grafts that recipients had were multivisceral, liver-intestinal, or isolated intestinal transplants. All recipients got anti-thymocyte globulin induction, then tacrolimus and steroids for around three years. General study results and limits: The authors found GvH clones in recipient marrow, some appearing first in ileum or blood.

Losses at the gene ends were 4 bases for V and 2 bases for J; bases not matched to a gene: 8. The CDR3 loop spans 16 amino acids. The germline V gene has CDR1 MNHEY and CDR2 SMNVEV (reference sequence). TCRdb keeps only in-frame clones here, not all; method: immunoSEQ multiplex PCR. The sample lists 85,000 to 100,000 clones, around 90% seen once, with over 0.15% in the top ten. The sequence was obtained from a human donor who received an intestinal transplant. The chain joins TRBV27 to TRBJ2-1; 7 nucleotides align to TRBD2. The specimen was unstimulated CD4+ T cells sorted from spleen or lymph node cells, collected before intestinal transplant. The CDR3 loop reads CASSSKMTSPYNEQFF. The CDR3 bases are TGTGCCAGCAGTTCAAAGATGACTAGCCCCTACAATGAGCAGTTCTTC.